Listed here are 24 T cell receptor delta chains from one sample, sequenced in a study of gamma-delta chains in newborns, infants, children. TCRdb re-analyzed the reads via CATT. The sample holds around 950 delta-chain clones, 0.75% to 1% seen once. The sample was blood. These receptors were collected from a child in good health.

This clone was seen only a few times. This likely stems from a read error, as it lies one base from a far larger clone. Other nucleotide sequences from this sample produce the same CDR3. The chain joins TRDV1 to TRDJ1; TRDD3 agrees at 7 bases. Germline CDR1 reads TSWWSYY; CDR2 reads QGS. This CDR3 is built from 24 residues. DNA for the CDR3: TGTGCTCTTGGTGAACTACGGCCCGCGTCCGCTTTGTTGGGGGAGTTATTGTACACCGATAAACTCATCTTT. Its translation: CALGELRPASALLGELLYTDKLIF.

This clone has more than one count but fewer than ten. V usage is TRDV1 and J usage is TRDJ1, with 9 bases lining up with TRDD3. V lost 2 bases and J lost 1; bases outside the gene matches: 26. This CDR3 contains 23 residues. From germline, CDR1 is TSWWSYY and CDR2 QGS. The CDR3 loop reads CALGEEGSYFGYWGTHTTDKLIF. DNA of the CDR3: TGTGCTCTTGGGGAAGAAGGCTCGTATTTTGGCTACTGGGGGACCCACACCACCGATAAACTCATCTTT.

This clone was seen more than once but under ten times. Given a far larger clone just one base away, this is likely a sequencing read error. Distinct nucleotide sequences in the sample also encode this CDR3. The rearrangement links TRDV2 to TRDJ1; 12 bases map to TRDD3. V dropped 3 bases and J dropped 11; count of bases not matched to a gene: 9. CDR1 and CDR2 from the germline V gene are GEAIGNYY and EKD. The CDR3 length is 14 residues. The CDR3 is CACDAVLGDTELIF. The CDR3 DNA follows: TGTGCCTGTGACGCGGTACTGGGGGATACCGAGCTCATCTTT.

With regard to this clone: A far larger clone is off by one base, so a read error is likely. CDR3 nucleotides: TGTGCCTGTGACACCCGTACTGGGGGATACACCTCCGATAAACTCATCTTT. It codes for CACDTRTGGYTSDKLIF. The J gene is TRDJ1, the V gene TRDV2; 12 positions match TRDD3. V lost 0 bases, J lost 3 bases, and 7 bases stayed unmatched. The CDR3 runs 17 residues. Germline CDR1 reads GEAIGNYY; CDR2 reads EKD.

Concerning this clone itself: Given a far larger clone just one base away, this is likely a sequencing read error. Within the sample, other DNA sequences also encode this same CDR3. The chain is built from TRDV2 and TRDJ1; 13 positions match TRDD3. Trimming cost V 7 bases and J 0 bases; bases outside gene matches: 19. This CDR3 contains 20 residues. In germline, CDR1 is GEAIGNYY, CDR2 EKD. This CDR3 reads CACDVLLGDTQLKNTDKLIF. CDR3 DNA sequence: TGTGCCTGCGACGTCTTACTGGGGGATACGCAGTTAAAGAACACCGATAAACTCATCTTT.

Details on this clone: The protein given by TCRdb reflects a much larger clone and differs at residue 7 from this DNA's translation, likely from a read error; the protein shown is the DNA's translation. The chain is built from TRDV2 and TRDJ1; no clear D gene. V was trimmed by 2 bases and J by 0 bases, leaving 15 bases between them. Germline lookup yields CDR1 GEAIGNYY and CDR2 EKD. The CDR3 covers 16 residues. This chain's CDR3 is CACDILEEAYTDKLIF. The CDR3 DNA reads TGTGCCTGTGACATCCTGGAGGAGGCGTACACCGATAAACTCATCTTT.

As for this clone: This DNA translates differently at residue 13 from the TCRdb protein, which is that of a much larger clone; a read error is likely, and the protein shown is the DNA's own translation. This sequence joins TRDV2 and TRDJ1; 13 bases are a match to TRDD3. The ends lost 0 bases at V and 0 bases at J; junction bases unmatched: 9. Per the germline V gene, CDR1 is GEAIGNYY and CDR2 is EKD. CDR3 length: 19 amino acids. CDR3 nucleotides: TGTGCCTGTGACACCGTGGGGGTACTGGGGGATACGCACACCGATAAACTCATCTTT. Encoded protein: CACDTVGVLGDTHTDKLIF.

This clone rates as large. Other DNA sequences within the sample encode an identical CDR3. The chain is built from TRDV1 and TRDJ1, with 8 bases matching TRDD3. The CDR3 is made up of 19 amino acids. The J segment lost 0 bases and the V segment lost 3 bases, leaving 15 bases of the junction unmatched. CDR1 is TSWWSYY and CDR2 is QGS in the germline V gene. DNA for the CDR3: TGTGCTCTTGGGGAGGGGGCTTCCCTCTGGGGGAGAGACACCGATAAACTCATCTTT. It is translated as CALGEGASLWGRDTDKLIF.

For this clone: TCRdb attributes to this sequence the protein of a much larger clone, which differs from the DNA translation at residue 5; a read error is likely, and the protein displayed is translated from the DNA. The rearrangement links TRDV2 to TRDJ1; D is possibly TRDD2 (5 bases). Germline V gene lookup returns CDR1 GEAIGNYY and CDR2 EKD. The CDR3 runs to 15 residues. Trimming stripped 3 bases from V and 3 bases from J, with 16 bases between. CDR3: CACDPLLRRSDKLIF. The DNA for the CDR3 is TGTGCCTGTGACCCCCTACTGAGGCGGTCCGATAAACTCATCTTT.

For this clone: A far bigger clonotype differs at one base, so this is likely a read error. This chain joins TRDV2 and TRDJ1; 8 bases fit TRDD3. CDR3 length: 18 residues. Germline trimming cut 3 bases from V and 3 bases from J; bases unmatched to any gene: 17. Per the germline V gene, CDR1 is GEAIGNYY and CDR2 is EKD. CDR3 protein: CACDPVGGYKGVADKLIF. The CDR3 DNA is TGTGCCTGTGACCCCGTGGGGGGATATAAGGGAGTAGCCGATAAACTCATCTTT.

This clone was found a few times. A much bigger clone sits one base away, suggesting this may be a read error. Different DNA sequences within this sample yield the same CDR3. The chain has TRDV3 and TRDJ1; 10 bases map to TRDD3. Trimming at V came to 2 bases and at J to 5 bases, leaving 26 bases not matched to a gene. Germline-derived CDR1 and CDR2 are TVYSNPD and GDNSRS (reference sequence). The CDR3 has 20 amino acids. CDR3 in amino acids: CAFVLYRPLLGDSIPDKLIF. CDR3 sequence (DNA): TGTGCCTTTGTGCTCTACAGGCCCTTACTGGGGGATTCGATCCCTGATAAACTCATCTTT.

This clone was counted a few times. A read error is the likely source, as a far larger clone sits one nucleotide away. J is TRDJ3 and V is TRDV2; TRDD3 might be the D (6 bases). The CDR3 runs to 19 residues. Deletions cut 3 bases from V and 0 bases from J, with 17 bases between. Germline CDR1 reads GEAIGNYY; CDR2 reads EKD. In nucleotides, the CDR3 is TGTGCCTGTGACGCCGTCGGGGATGAGAGCTCCTGGGACACCCGACAGATGTTTTTC. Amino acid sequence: CACDAVGDESSWDTRQMFF.

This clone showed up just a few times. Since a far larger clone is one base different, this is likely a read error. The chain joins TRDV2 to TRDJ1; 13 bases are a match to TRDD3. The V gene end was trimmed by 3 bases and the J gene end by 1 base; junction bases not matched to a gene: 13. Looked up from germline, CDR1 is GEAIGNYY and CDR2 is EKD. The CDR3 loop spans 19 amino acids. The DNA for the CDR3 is TGTGCCTGTGACGCCGTGGGGGTACTGGGGGATACGCGCACCGATAAACTCATCTTT. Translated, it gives CACDAVGVLGDTRTDKLIF.

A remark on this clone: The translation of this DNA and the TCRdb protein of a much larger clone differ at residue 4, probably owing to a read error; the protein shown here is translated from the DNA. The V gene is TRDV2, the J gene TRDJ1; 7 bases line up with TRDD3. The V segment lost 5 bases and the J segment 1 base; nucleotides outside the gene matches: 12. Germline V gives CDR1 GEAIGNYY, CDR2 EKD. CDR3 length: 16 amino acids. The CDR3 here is CACGPLGDITTDKLIF. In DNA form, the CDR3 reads TGTGCCTGTGGCCCTCTCGGGGATATAACCACCGATAAACTCATCTTT.

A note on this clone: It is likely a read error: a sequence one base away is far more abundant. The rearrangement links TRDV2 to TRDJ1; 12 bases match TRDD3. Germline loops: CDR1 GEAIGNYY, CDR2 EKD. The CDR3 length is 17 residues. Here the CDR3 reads CARDTLNWGIHTDKLIF. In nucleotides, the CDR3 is TGTGCCCGTGACACCCTAAACTGGGGGATACACACCGATAAACTCATCTTT.

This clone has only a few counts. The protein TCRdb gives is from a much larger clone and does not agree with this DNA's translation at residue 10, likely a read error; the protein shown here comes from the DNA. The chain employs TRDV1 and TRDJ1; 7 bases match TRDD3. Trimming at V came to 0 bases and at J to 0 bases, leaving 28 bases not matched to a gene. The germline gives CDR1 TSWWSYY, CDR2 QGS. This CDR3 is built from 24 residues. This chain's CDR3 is CALGELRPAPALLGELLYTDKLIF. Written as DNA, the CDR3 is TGTGCTCTTGGGGAACTACGGCCCGCGCCCGCTTTGTTGGGGGAGTTATTGTACACCGATAAACTCATCTTT.

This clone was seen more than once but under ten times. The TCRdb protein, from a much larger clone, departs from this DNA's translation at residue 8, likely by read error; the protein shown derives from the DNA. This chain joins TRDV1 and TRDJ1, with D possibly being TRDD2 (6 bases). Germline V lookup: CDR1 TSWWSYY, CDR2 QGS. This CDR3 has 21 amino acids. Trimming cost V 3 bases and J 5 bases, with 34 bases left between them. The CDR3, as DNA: TGTGCTCTTGGGGAGATGTCCCTCCTACTTTTTACTACCGGGCGGCGTGATAAACTCATCTTT. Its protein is CALGEMSLLLFTTGRRDKLIF.

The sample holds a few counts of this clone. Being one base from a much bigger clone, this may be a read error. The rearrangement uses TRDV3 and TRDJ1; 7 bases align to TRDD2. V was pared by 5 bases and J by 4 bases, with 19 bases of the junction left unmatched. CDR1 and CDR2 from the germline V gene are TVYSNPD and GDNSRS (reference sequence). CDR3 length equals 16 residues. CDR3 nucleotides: TGTGCCCATTCCTACCCTCGGACCACCCACGGCGATAAACTCATCTTT. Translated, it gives CAHSYPRTTHGDKLIF.

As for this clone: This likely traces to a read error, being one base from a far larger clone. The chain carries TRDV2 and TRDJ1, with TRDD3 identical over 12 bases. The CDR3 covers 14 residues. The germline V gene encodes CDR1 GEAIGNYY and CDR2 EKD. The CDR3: CAYDAVLGDTELIF. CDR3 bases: TGTGCCTATGACGCGGTACTGGGGGATACCGAACTCATCTTT.

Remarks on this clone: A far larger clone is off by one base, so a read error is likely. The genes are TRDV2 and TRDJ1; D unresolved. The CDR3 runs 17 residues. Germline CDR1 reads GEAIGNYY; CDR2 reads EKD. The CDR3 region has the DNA TGTGCCTGTGACACCGTGGCGGGGCCTAAGTACACCGATAAACCCATCTTT. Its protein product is CACDTVAGPKYTDKPIF.

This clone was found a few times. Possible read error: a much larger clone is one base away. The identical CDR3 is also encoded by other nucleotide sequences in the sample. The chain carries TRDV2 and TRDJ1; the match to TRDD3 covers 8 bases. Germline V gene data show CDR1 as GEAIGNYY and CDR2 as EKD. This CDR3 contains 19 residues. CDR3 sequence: CACDTLPSRGYRDTDKLIF. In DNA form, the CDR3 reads TGTGCCTGTGACACGCTTCCCAGTAGGGGATACAGGGACACCGACAAACTCATCTTT.

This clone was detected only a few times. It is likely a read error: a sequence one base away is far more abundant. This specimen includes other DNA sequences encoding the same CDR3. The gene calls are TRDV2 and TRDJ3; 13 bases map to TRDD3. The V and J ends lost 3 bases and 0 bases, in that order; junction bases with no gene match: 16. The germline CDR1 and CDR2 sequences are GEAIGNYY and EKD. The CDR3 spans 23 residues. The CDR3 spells CACDLPSTGGYAPSSWDTRQMFF. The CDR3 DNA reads TGTGCCTGTGACCTGCCAAGTACTGGGGGATACGCGCCAAGCTCCTGGGACACCCGACAGATGTTTTTC.

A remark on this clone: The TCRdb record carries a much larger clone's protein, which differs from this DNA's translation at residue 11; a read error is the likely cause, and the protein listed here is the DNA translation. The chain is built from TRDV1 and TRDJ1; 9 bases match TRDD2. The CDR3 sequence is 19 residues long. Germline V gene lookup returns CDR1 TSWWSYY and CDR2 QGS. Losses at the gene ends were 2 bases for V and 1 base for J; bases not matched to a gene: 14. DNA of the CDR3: TGTGCTCTTGGGGAAAGGCCTTCCTACCGCCGGGGGTCCACCGATAAACTCATCTTT. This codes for CALGERPSYRRGSTDKLIF.

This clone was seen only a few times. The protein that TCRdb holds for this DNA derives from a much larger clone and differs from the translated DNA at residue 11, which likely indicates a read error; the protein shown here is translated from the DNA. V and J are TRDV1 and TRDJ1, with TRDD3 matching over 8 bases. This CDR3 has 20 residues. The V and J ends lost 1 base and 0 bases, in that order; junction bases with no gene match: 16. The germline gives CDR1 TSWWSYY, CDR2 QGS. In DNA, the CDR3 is TGTGCTCTTGGGGAACGGGACAGGGGGATATGCTTTCGGTACACCGATAAACTCATCTTT. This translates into CALGERDRGICFRYTDKLIF.